The sequence of this TCR beta chain was determined in a study of identical twins. MiXCR, applied by TCRdb to the 5' RACE reads, yields one record per CDR3 protein. The table has approximately 94,000 distinct CDR3 sequences, 4.5% to 6.5% seen once. Study-level points and caveats: There were fewer insertions in abundant cord blood beta clonotypes, but memory repertoires showed no such pattern.

This clonotype came up a few times. Its antigen remains unknown. The CDR3 runs 11 residues. CDR1 is GTSNPN and CDR2 is SVGIG in the germline V gene (reference sequence). Trimming shortened V by 4 bases and J by 9 bases, and 10 bases separated the two germline ends. The clonotype originates from a woman aged 45 to 65 in good health. The chain recombines TRBV30 with TRBJ2-1; D call uncertain. The specimen was memory T cells sorted from blood. The chain's CDR3 is CAWTHGSEQFF. The CDR3 DNA reads as TGTGCCTGGACGCACGGAAGTGAGCAGTTCTTC.